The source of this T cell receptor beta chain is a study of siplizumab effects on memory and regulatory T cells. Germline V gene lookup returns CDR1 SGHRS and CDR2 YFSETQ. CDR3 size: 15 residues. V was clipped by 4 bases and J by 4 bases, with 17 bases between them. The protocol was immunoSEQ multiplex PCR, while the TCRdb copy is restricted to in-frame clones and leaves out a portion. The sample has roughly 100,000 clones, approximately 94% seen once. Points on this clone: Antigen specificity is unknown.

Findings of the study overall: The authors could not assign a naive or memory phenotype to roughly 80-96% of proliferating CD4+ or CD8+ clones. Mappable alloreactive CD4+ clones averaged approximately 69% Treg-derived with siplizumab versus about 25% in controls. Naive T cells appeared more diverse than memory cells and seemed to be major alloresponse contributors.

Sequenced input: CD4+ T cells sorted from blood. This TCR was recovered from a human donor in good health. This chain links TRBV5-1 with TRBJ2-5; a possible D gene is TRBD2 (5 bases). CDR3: CASSRASNAGETQYF. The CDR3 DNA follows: TGCGCCAGCAGCCGCGCTAGCAACGCGGGAGAGACCCAGTACTTC.